The 22 T cell receptor beta chains given below trace back to one sample, sequenced in a study of T cells expressing NK-cell markers. TCRdb re-analyzed the 5' RACE reads; it lists each CDR3 protein once, without DNA. The sample spans about 390,000 distinct CDR3 sequences; the ten largest clones claim around 11%. Sequences were obtained from blood T cells: a sorted CD56 or NKG2C T cell subset, CD4+ or CD8+ T cells, or bulk PBMC T cells (not recorded which). The receptors were gathered from a woman in her 50s in good health.

The CDR3 reads CSAKRGAPYGYTF. The gene calls are TRBV20-1 and TRBJ1-2. CDR3 length equals 13 residues. CDR1 and CDR2 (germline): DFQATT, SNEGSKA (reference sequence).

This sequence joins TRBV21-1 and TRBJ1-1; TCRdb calls TRBD1, which cannot be checked without DNA. TRBV21-1 is listed as a pseudogene. The CDR3 consists of 15 residues. CDR3 region: CASPAGQGAPTEAFF.

This chain connects TRBV5-1 to TRBJ1-1; TCRdb outputs TRBD1, but without DNA this stays unchecked. CDR3 size: 15 residues. Germline V gene lookup returns CDR1 SGHRS and CDR2 YFSETQ. CDR3 in amino acids: CASRSLTGTDTEAFF.

The chain employs TRBV4-1 and TRBJ2-3; TCRdb indicates TRBD1, and absent DNA this call remains unverified. Germline assignment: CDR1 MGHRA and CDR2 YSYEKL. The CDR3 sequence is 20 residues long. Here the CDR3 reads CASSQESDIGGVGHTDTQYF.

The chain uses TRBV5-6 and TRBJ2-4; TCRdb designates TRBD1, a call that cannot be tested without DNA. This CDR3 spans 17 amino acids. Germline CDR1 SGHDT, CDR2 YYEEEE. The CDR3 sequence: CASSLGAGTRGENIQYF.

The chain links TRBV5-1 to TRBJ2-6; TCRdb lists TRBD1, though no DNA is available to test this call. This CDR3 is built from 18 residues. Germline V gene lookup returns CDR1 SGHRS and CDR2 YFSETQ. CDR3 sequence reads: CASSLRQGAFGGANVLTF.

The gene calls are TRBV7-9 and TRBJ2-5; TCRdb selects TRBD2, and the lack of DNA leaves this call unchecked. The CDR3 is 17 amino acids. Germline-derived CDR1 and CDR2 are SEHNR and FQNEAQ (reference sequence). CDR3 protein: CASSYTRTSGTQETQYF.

V usage is TRBV4-1 and J usage is TRBJ2-3; TCRdb indicates TRBD2, and absent DNA this call remains unverified. The CDR3 is made up of 13 amino acids. The germline V gene has CDR1 MGHRA and CDR2 YSYEKL. The CDR3 protein is CASSQLRRNTQYF.

The chain couples TRBV18 to TRBJ2-5; TCRdb proposes TRBD2, but this gene call is untestable without DNA. Germline V gene sequence: CDR1 KGHSH, CDR2 LQKENI. This CDR3 contains 17 residues. The CDR3 loop reads CASSPLPNTAGRETQYF.

V is TRBV29-1 and J is TRBJ2-3; TCRdb names TRBD1, which stays unverified in the absence of DNA. Germline loops: CDR1 SQVTM, CDR2 ANQGSEA. The CDR3 spans 16 residues. Here the CDR3 reads CSVLHLGASPTDTQYF.

CDR3 loop: CASRLHLGNEQFF. V and J are TRBV27 and TRBJ2-1. The CDR3 is 13 amino acids. Germline lookup yields CDR1 MNHEY and CDR2 SMNVEV (reference sequence).

The chain has TRBV20-1 and TRBJ2-3; TCRdb picks TRBD2, but there is no DNA to check that call. The CDR3 has 16 amino acids. Per germline, CDR1 DFQATT and CDR2 SNEGSKA (reference sequence). This CDR3 is CSATVPRASGRSPQSF.

This chain joins TRBV6-6 and TRBJ2-2; TCRdb's D gene call, TRBD1, goes unchecked for lack of DNA. Germline CDR1 reads MNHNY; CDR2 reads SVGAGI (reference sequence). This CDR3 has 18 residues. This chain's CDR3 is CASSYSMRGGRGSGELFF.

The CDR3 spells CSANGGGLTTGELFF. The chain joins TRBV29-1 to TRBJ2-2; lacking DNA, the TRBD1 call made by TCRdb goes unchecked. CDR1 and CDR2 from the germline V gene are SQVTM and ANQGSEA. The CDR3 is 15 residues long.

This rearrangement joins TRBV30 to TRBJ2-1; lacking DNA, the TRBD1 call made by TCRdb goes unchecked. Germline loops: CDR1 GTSNPN, CDR2 SVGIG (reference sequence). This CDR3 is built from 11 residues. The CDR3 reads CAWTSGNEQFF.

The chain links TRBV11-2 to TRBJ2-5; the D call of TRBD2 rests on TCRdb alone, since no DNA is present to check it. Germline V gives CDR1 SGHAT, CDR2 FQNNGV. This CDR3 has 14 residues. CDR3: CASSPRTNQETQYF.

This chain links TRBV6-2 or TRBV6-3 with TRBJ1-1. The CDR3 length is 11 residues. CDR1 and CDR2 (germline): MNHEY, SVGEGT. The chain's CDR3 is CASSRNAEAFF.

The CDR3: CASSPSGAYGYTF. The V call is TRBV5-1, the J call TRBJ1-2; with no DNA, the TCRdb D assignment of TRBD1 cannot be verified. Germline V lookup: CDR1 SGHRS, CDR2 YFSETQ. This CDR3 has 13 amino acids. The full variable domain, with the rest looked up from reference TRBV5-1 and TRBJ1-2, is KAGVTQTPRYLIKTRGQQVTLSCSPISGHRSVSWYQQTPGQGLQFLFEYFSETQRNKGNFPGRFSGRQFSNSRSEMNVSTLELGDSALYLCASSPSGAYGYTFGSGTRLTVV.

The CDR3: CASLREGETQYF. The J gene is TRBJ2-5, the V gene TRBV3-1; TCRdb lists TRBD2, though no DNA is available to test this call. Germline V gene lookup returns CDR1 LGHDT and CDR2 YNNKEL (reference sequence). CDR3 length: 12 amino acids.

The CDR3 here is CSADYGDYEQYF. The chain employs TRBV20-1 and TRBJ2-7; the D gene TCRdb calls, TRBD2, cannot be checked with no DNA. The CDR3 runs 12 residues. Germline assignment: CDR1 DFQATT and CDR2 SNEGSKA (reference sequence).

The chain couples TRBV5-1 to TRBJ2-5; there is no DNA to check the TCRdb D call of TRBD2. Germline V lookup: CDR1 SGHRS, CDR2 YFSETQ. This CDR3 is built from 16 residues. CDR3 amino acids: CASSLRLAGAGETQYF.

The chain combines TRBV12-3 or TRBV12-4 with TRBJ2-3; with no DNA, the TCRdb D assignment of TRBD1 cannot be verified. This CDR3 has 14 residues. This CDR3 is CASSLGGYTDTQYF.